This TCR beta chain originates from a study of T cell responses to AZD1222 COVID-19 vaccine. Whole-study findings and limits: Repertoires in all cases were sampled only once the peak T cell response had passed. Vaccine-associated CD4 TCRs spanned spike, dominant at 160-218 and 743-854.

Analysis merged second doses at about 4 or about 12 weeks. Trimming cost V 6 bases and J 7 bases; bases outside gene matches: 7. CDR1 SGHNT and CDR2 YENEEA come from the germline V gene. There are 15 residues in the CDR3. The table came from immunoSEQ multiplex PCR; TCRdb's copy has only in-frame clones and leaves some out. The profile shows some 120,000 clones, around 83% of them singletons. Note on this clone: Its antigen is still unknown.

This specimen consisted of peripheral blood, obtained 28 days after the second AZD1222 dose. This clonotype was obtained from an adult who received the AZD1222 COVID-19 vaccine. The V call is TRBV11-3, the J call TRBJ2-1; 12 bases line up with TRBD2. The DNA for the CDR3 is TGTGCCAGCAGTCAGACTAGCGGGGGCCATAATGAGCAGTTCTTC. Its translation is CASSQTSGGHNEQFF.